The clone carrying this T cell receptor beta chain was counted a few times. Some clones are missing from TCRdb's copy, which holds only in-frame ones; the method was immunoSEQ multiplex PCR. The top ten clones hold under 3.5% of a sample with 100,000 to 150,000 clones, more than 80% of them seen once. These data belong to a study of blood T cell repertoires in COVID-19. Germline values: CDR1 SGHTA, CDR2 FQGNSA. The CDR3 has 14 residues. Trimming stripped 3 bases from V and 8 bases from J, with 16 bases between. This receptor was identified in a woman of 80 years or more with COVID-19, enrolled during active disease. The sequenced sample was peripheral blood. This sequence joins TRBV7-2 and TRBJ1-2, with D perhaps TRBD1 (6 bases). The CDR3 here is CASSFFSQGDGYTF. In DNA, the CDR3 is TGTGCCAGCAGCTTTTTTTCACAGGGTGACGGCTACACCTTC.